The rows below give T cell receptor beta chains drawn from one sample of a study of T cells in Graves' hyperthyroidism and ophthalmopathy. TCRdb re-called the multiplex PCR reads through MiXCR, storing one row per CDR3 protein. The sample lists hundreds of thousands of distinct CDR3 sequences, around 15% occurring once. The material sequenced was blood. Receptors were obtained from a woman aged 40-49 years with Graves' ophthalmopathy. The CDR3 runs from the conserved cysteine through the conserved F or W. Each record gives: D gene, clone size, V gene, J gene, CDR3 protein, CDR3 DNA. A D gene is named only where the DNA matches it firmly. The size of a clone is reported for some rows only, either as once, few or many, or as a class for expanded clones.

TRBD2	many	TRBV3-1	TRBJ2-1	CASTLAGWNEQFF	TGTGCCAGCACCTTAGCGGGGTGGAATGAGCAGTTCTTC
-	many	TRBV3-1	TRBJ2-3	CASSQEFTSSTDTQYF	TGTGCCAGCAGCCAAGAGTTTACCTCTAGCACAGATACGCAGTATTTT
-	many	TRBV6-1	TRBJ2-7	CASSHGDSTYEQYF	TGTGCCAGCAGCCACGGGGACTCCACCTACGAGCAGTACTTC
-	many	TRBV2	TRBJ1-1	CASSEIGLGAEAFF	TGTGCCAGCAGTGAAATCGGGTTGGGGGCTGAAGCTTTCTTT
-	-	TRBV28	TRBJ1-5	CASSLSMNQPQHF	TGTGCCAGCAGTTTATCCATGAATCAGCCCCAGCATTTT
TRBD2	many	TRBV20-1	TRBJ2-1	CSARGLAGLVFNEQFF	TGCAGTGCTAGAGGACTAGCGGGATTGGTCTTCAATGAGCAGTTCTTC
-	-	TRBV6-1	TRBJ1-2	CASSEAGGAEGYGYTF	TGTGCCAGCAGTGAAGCCGGCGGGGCGGAGGGCTATGGCTACACCTTC
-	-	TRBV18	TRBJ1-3	CASSPPVGDSGNTIYF	TGTGCCAGCTCACCACCGGTGGGGGACTCTGGAAACACCATATATTTT
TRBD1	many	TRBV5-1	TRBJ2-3	CASSLWDRGTQYF	TGCGCCAGCAGCTTGTGGGACAGGGGAACGCAGTATTTT
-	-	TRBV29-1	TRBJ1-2	CSVRVTESYGYTF	TGCAGCGTCCGAGTAACGGAATCCTATGGCTACACCTTC
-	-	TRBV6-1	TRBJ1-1	CAGGEVFEAFF	TGTGCCGGGGGGGAAGTCTTTGAAGCTTTCTTT
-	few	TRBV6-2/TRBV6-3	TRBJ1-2	CASSRSLTENYGYTF	TGTGCCAGCAGCCGATCCCTGACAGAGAACTATGGCTACACCTTC
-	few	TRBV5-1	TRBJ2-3	CASTAGASTDTQYF	TGCGCCAGCACGGCGGGGGCTAGCACAGATACGCAGTATTTT
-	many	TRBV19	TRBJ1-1	CASSIAENTEAFF	TGTGCCAGTAGTATAGCAGAAAACACTGAAGCTTTCTTT
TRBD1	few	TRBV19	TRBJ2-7	CASSILPTGTALYEQYF	TGTGCCAGTAGTATTCTTCCCACCGGGACAGCACTCTACGAGCAGTACTTC
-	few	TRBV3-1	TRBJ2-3	CASSRHGAEGQYF	TGTGCCAGCTCCCGCCACGGGGCGGAGGGGCAGTATTTT
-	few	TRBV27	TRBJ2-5	CASSQFHGGPQETQYF	TGTGCCAGCAGCCAATTCCACGGGGGGCCTCAAGAGACCCAGTACTTC
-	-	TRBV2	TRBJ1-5	CASTETRDQPQHF	TGTGCCAGCACAGAGACAAGAGATCAGCCCCAGCATTTT
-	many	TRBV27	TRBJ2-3	CASSLSGDRAQYF	TGTGCCAGCAGTTTATCAGGTGACAGAGCGCAGTATTTT
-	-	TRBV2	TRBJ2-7	CASSPTPYEQYF	TGTGCCAGCAGTCCTACCCCCTACGAGCAGTACTTC
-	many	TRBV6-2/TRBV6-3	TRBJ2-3	CASRPPWARVDTQYF	TGTGCCAGCAGACCCCCCTGGGCCCGAGTGGATACGCAGTATTTT
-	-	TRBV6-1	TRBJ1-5	CASSEDRYSNQPQHF	TGTGCCAGCAGTGAAGACAGATATAGCAATCAGCCCCAGCATTTT
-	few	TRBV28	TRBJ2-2	CASSPQGRFRTGELFF	TGTGCCAGCAGTCCCCAGGGTAGATTTCGCACCGGGGAGCTGTTTTTT
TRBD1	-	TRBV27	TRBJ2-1	CASSLYPGTGVPQGYNEQFF	TGTGCCAGCAGTTTATACCCCGGGACAGGGGTTCCCCAAGGCTACAATGAGCAGTTCTTC
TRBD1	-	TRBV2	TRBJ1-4	CASRLGTGGAFGPNEKLFF	TGTGCCAGCAGACTGGGGACAGGGGGCGCCTTTGGGCCTAATGAAAAACTGTTTTTT
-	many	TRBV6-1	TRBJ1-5	CASRLNDNQPQHF	TGTGCCAGCAGACTAAACGACAATCAGCCCCAGCATTTT
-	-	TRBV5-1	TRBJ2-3	CASSYLADFTDTQYF	TGCGCCAGCAGCTATTTAGCGGACTTCACAGATACGCAGTATTTT
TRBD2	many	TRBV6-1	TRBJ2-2	CASSYKVSGGSSGELFF	TGTGCCAGCAGTTACAAAGTTAGCGGGGGGTCGTCCGGGGAGCTGTTTTTT
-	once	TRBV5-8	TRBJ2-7	CASSNASESSYEQYF	TGTGCCAGCAGTAACGCTTCCGAAAGCTCCTACGAGCAGTACTTC
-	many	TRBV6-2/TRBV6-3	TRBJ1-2	CASSSPPGGYTF	TGTGCCAGCAGCTCGCCCCCCGGGGGCTACACCTTC
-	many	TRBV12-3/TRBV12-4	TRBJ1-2	CASSFSYMEGYTF	TGTGCCAGCAGTTTTTCTTACATGGAGGGCTACACCTTC
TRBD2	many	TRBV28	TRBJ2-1	CASSSPGSGGAYNEQFF	TGTGCCAGCAGTAGTCCGGGTAGCGGGGGGGCCTACAATGAGCAGTTCTTC
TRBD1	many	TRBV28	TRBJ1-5	CASSVTGAAARKPQHF	TGTGCCAGCAGTGTCACAGGGGCCGCGGCCCGAAAGCCCCAGCATTTT
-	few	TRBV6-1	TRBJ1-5	CASSANGSNQPQHF	TGTGCCAGCAGTGCTAATGGGAGCAATCAGCCCCAGCATTTT
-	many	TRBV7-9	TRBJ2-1	CASSHTGNSYNEQFF	TGTGCCAGCAGCCACACAGGGAACTCCTACAATGAGCAGTTCTTC
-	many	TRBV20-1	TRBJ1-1	CSARQGGGSRATEAFF	TGCAGTGCTAGACAGGGTGGCGGGTCTCGGGCCACTGAAGCTTTCTTT
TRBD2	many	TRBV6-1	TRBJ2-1	CASSPRLAGGSNNEQFF	TGTGCCAGCAGTCCTCGACTAGCGGGAGGGTCTAACAATGAGCAGTTCTTC
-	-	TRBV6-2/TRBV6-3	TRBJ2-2	CASSQVRGAELFF	TGTGCCAGCAGCCAAGTGCGAGGCGCGGAGCTGTTTTTT
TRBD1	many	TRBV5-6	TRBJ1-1	CASSLLTGGVPEAFF	TGTGCCAGCAGCTTGTTGACAGGGGGCGTCCCTGAAGCTTTCTTT
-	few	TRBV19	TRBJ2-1	CASSTGYEQFF	TGTGCCAGTAGTACTGGGTATGAGCAGTTCTTC
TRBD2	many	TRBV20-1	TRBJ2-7	CSARDSGGAGEQYF	TGCAGTGCTAGAGACAGCGGGGGGGCAGGGGAGCAGTACTTC
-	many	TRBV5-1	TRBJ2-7	CASSFIGPDEQYF	TGCGCCAGCAGCTTCATCGGCCCGGACGAGCAGTACTTC
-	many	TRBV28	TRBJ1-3	CASSLYSPHSLAGNTIYF	TGTGCCAGCAGTTTATATTCCCCTCATTCCCTCGCCGGAAACACCATATATTTT
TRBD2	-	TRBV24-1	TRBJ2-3	CATSVAGGSDTQYF	TGTGCCACCAGTGTGGCGGGAGGGTCGGATACGCAGTATTTT
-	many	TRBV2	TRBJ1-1	CASSERSEAFF	TGTGCCAGCAGTGAGAGGAGTGAAGCTTTCTTT
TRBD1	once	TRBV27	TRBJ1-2	CASRTLDRGDGYTF	TGTGCCAGCAGAACATTGGACAGGGGCGATGGCTACACCTTC
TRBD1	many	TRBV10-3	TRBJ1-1	CAIRALDRGNTEAFF	TGTGCCATCAGGGCCTTGGACAGGGGGAACACTGAAGCTTTCTTT
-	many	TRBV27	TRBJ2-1	CASTPFSPQVGNEQFF	TGTGCCAGCACCCCCTTCTCCCCCCAAGTGGGGAATGAGCAGTTCTTC
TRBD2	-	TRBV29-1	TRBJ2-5	CSVFERGVETQYF	TGCAGCGTTTTTGAGCGGGGGGTCGAGACCCAGTACTTC
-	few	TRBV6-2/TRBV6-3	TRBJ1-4	CASTERGVGGHEKLFF	TGTGCCAGCACCGAAAGGGGAGTTGGAGGCCATGAAAAACTGTTTTTT
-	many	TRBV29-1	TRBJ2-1	CSVEDGGDEQFF	TGCAGCGTTGAAGATGGTGGGGATGAGCAGTTCTTC
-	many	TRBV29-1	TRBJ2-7	CSVVLNTYEQYF	TGCAGCGTTGTCCTGAATACCTACGAGCAGTACTTC
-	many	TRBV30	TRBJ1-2	CAWSSNLGYTF	TGTGCCTGGAGTTCAAACCTAGGCTACACCTTC